This passage covers 13 T cell receptor beta chains from one sample sequenced in a study of cytomegalovirus exposure and HLA in healthy donors. The PCR employed 60 Vbeta primers together with 13 Jbeta primers. Data came from immunoSEQ multiplex PCR; TCRdb stores just in-frame clones and leaves some out. The sample holds about 120,000 clones, 80% to 85% seen once. The sample was PBMCs. Every receptor here comes from a woman aged 40 to 50 in good health and CMV-seronegative.

The chain joins TRBV30 to TRBJ1-5; D is possibly TRBD1 (6 bases). Germline V gene lookup returns CDR1 GTSNPN and CDR2 SVGIG (reference sequence). V was cut by 2 bases and J by 0 bases, with 8 bases left in between. There are 14 residues in the CDR3. The CDR3 loop reads CAWSRGNSNQPQHF. For the CDR3, the DNA is TGTGCCTGGAGTAGGGGGAATAGCAATCAGCCCCAGCATTTT.

This chain uses TRBV7-3 with TRBJ2-1; D may be TRBD1 (5 bases). Looked up from germline, CDR1 is SGHTA and CDR2 is FQGTGA. V was shortened by 4 bases and J by 0 bases, with 19 bases between the two germline ends. The CDR3 is made up of 18 amino acids. The CDR3 region is CASSYTATGPLSYNEQFF. The DNA for the CDR3 is TGTGCCAGCAGCTATACCGCAACAGGACCACTCTCCTACAATGAGCAGTTCTTC.

This clone was picked up one time. The chain has TRBV6-6 and TRBJ2-2; 10 nucleotides align to TRBD2. This CDR3 contains 15 residues. Trimming cost V 7 bases and J 1 base; bases outside gene matches: 3. Germline loops: CDR1 MNHNY, CDR2 SVGAGI (reference sequence). The CDR3 spells CASTERGGNTGELFF. The CDR3 nucleotides are TGTGCCAGCACCGAGCGGGGGGGGAACACCGGGGAGCTGTTTTTT.

A remark on this clone: The germline gene is not matched at one end of the junction; a read error may be the cause. The J gene is TRBJ2-7, the V gene TRBV7-7, with TRBD2 identical over 11 bases. CDR3 length: 16 amino acids. CDR1 and CDR2 (germline): SSHAT, FNYEAQ (reference sequence). CDR3 protein: CASSLGTSGSNPEQYF. DNA of the CDR3: TGTGCTAGCAGCTTGGGGACTAGCGGCTCTAATCCCGAGCAGTACTTC.

The chain uses TRBV28 and TRBJ1-2; 7 nucleotides align to TRBD1. With 5 bases clipped from V and 4 bases from J, the junction kept 7 bases outside the gene matches. The CDR3 spans 14 residues. Per germline, CDR1 MDHEN and CDR2 SYDVKM. This chain's CDR3 is CASSPDRVPYGYTF. CDR3 in DNA: TGTGCCAGCAGTCCAGACAGGGTACCCTATGGCTACACCTTC.

The chain is built from TRBV5-1 and TRBJ1-5; 8 bases match TRBD1. The germline gives CDR1 SGHRS, CDR2 YFSETQ. This CDR3 is built from 15 residues. The J segment lost 1 base and the V segment lost 5 bases, leaving 5 bases of the junction unmatched. The CDR3 reads CASSFQGASNQPQHF. The CDR3 bases are TGCGCCAGCAGTTTCCAGGGGGCCAGCAATCAGCCCCAGCATTTT.

The chain recombines TRBV2 with TRBJ1-2, with D possibly being TRBD1 (5 bases). Trimming pared 8 bases from V and 7 bases from J, leaving 17 bases between. The CDR3 has 13 amino acids. CDR1 and CDR2 from the germline V gene are SNHLY and FYNNEI. CDR3 nucleotides: TGTGCCAGCGGCGGGTACGGGGGAAGTGGCTACACCTTC. It encodes CASGGYGGSGYTF. The full variable domain, in which reference TRBV2 and TRBJ1-2 provide the parts outside the CDR3, is EPEVTQTPSHQVTQMGQEVILRCVPISNHLYFYWYRQILGQKVEFLVSFYNNEISEKSEIFDDQFSVERPDGSNFTLKIRSTKLEDSAMYFCASGGYGGSGYTFGSGTRLTVV.

CDR3 sequence: CASVSGQGAHYYGYTF. The CDR3 bases are TGTGCCAGTGTCTCGGGGCAGGGGGCCCACTACTATGGCTACACCTTC. J is TRBJ1-2 and V is TRBV19, with 8 bases lining up with TRBD1. J gave up 3 bases and V 8 bases, and 14 bases lay outside the gene matches. The germline V gene encodes CDR1 LNHDA and CDR2 SQIVND (reference sequence). The CDR3 totals 16 residues.

The sample holds one count of this clone. The chain recombines TRBV5-1 with TRBJ1-1, with 11 positions matching TRBD1. The CDR3 consists of 14 residues. Germline trimming cut 4 bases from V and 4 bases from J; bases unmatched to any gene: 3. CDR1 is SGHRS, CDR2 YFSETQ, per germline. CDR3 protein: CASSQGTGGTEAFF. The CDR3 coding sequence is TGCGCCAGCAGCCAGGGGACAGGGGGCACTGAAGCTTTCTTT. The variable domain in full, completed from reference TRBV5-1 and TRBJ1-1, reads KAGVTQTPRYLIKTRGQQVTLSCSPISGHRSVSWYQQTPGQGLQFLFEYFSETQRNKGNFPGRFSGRQFSNSRSEMNVSTLELGDSALYLCASSQGTGGTEAFFGQGTRLTVV.

The chain couples TRBV2 to TRBJ2-3, with unresolved D. Germline V lookup: CDR1 SNHLY, CDR2 FYNNEI. The CDR3 sequence is 14 residues long. V was pared by 6 bases and J by 0 bases, with 10 bases between. In DNA form, the CDR3 reads TGTGCCAGCAGAGCCCGCCTTAGCACAGATACGCAGTATTTT. Encoded protein: CASRARLSTDTQYF.

The chain uses TRBV4-1 and TRBJ2-3, with TRBD1 matching over 7 bases. The CDR3 is 18 amino acids. V shed 0 bases, J shed 2 bases, and the junction held 11 bases outside the gene matches. Germline CDR1 and CDR2: MGHRA and YSYEKL. The CDR3 sequence is CASSQDRIRTGTTDTQYF. As DNA, the CDR3 is TGCGCCAGCAGCCAAGATAGGATACGGACAGGCACCACAGATACGCAGTATTTT.

This clone came up once. J is TRBJ2-5 and V is TRBV7-9; 10 nucleotides align to TRBD1. The CDR3 length is 18 residues. Per the germline V gene, CDR1 is SEHNR and CDR2 is FQNEAQ (reference sequence). V trimming: 0 bases; J trimming: 5 bases; junction bases outside the gene matches: 12. In DNA, the CDR3 is TGTGCCAGCAGCTTAGCGTCGGGACAGGGGAGTTTCGCGGAGACCCAGTACTTC. Protein sequence: CASSLASGQGSFAETQYF.

Comment on this clone: Sequence at one end of the junction differs from germline and may be a read error. The J gene is TRBJ1-5, the V gene TRBV7-9; weak D call: TRBD1 (5 bases). The germline V gene has CDR1 SEHNR and CDR2 FQNEAQ (reference sequence). The CDR3 has 15 amino acids. The CDR3 protein is CASSLALGGDQSQHF. DNA of the CDR3: TGTGCCAGCAGCTTAGCGTTGGGGGGGGATCAGTCCCAGCATTTT.